The sequence of this TCR beta chain was determined in a study of T cell responses to AZD1222 COVID-19 vaccine. Study background: Both about-4-week and about-12-week second-dose recipients were combined. Study-wide results and caveats: Clonal diversity was possibly underestimated, and white British individuals and females predominated among donors. Of spike-specific TCRs, nearly half reportedly target regions left unmutated in variants.

Germline CDR1 MNHEY, CDR2 SMNVEV (reference sequence). The CDR3 has 13 residues. V shed 5 bases and J shed 4 bases, with 9 bases lying between them. Assay used: immunoSEQ multiplex PCR; TCRdb lists only in-frame clones, some missing. The sample yields about 110,000 clones, 65% to 90% seen once. To note about this clone: Its target is not known.

Sequenced here: peripheral blood, sampled on day 0 of AZD1222 vaccination. V is TRBV27 and J is TRBJ2-1; D is unresolved. The clonotype comes from an adult in good health. CDR3: CASSPPPYNEQFF. The CDR3 region has the DNA TGTGCCAGCAGTCCTCCCCCTTACAATGAGCAGTTCTTC.